The entry below gives a single TCR beta chain sequence along with its context. The target antigen is unknown. A read error is likely here: a far larger clone is one base away. Patients with autoimmune history or systemic immunosuppression were excluded. Cycle 7 day 1, cycle 4 day 1, and baseline were the timepoints at which blood was sampled. The sample is drawn from a study of OX40 agonist ivuxolimab in advanced cancers. Sequencing was performed with immunoSEQ multiplex PCR; in TCRdb, only in-frame clones are kept and a portion is missing. Among approximately 22,000 clones listed, approximately 83% were seen once. Overall study results and limits: Certain nonresponding patients likewise had low normalized T-cell clonal expansion.

Trimming shortened V by 0 bases and J by 8 bases, and 10 bases separated the two germline ends. The CDR3 contains 14 residues. Germline V gene sequence: CDR1 LGHNA, CDR2 YNFKEQ. Source: CD4+ or CD8+ T cells sorted from blood, taken in a trial of the OX40 agonist ivuxolimab. The receptor was derived from an adult with an advanced solid tumor such as melanoma, head and neck, liver or kidney cancer. J is TRBJ1-4 and V is TRBV4-2; D not certain. CDR3 protein: CASSQEGIGEKLFF. CDR3 DNA: TGTGCCAGCAGCCAAGAGGGGATTGGGGAAAAACTGTTTTTT.